Listed here are 20 T cell receptor beta chains from one sample, sequenced in a study of HIV-infected patients and healthy controls (dated by TCRdb to the mid-2010s). Follow-up blood from HIV-infected patients was collected roughly three months, about 14 weeks, after antiretroviral therapy began. Since whole blood was used without any cell fractionation, the repertoire reflected all peripheral T cells in unsorted form. The library was made by 5' RACE. Sequencing was carried out with an Illumina MiSeq. Roughly 490 ng RNA was reverse transcribed with SuperScript III using primers against the alpha and beta constant regions. Alpha and beta chain libraries were generated separately via chain-specific third strand synthesis with multiplexing indices. The public reads were reanalyzed by TCRdb: fastp trimming at Q25, MiXCR alignment, in-frame beta chains only. Each entry merges the rows of one CDR3 protein and shows their most common DNA and genes. The sample has fewer than 20,000 distinct CDR3 sequences on record, about 8.5% of them singletons. About 20% of the sample is taken by the ten largest.

The specimen comprised blood, sampled during antiretroviral therapy. The receptors come from an adult with HIV infection.

The CDR3 coding sequence is TGTGCCTGGAGTGTTTGGTGGGGGGGCGCGGGGGATGATAATTCACCCCTCCACTTT. Protein: CAWSVWWGGAGDDNSPLHF. The chain recombines TRBV30 with TRBJ1-6; D perhaps matches TRBD1 (6 bases). The V end lost 0 bases, the J end lost 5 bases, and 23 bases lay between the germline ends. Germline V gene data show CDR1 as GTSNPN and CDR2 as SVGIG (reference sequence). The CDR3 totals 19 residues.

This clonotype showed up many times. The chain carries TRBV18 and TRBJ1-5, with D possibly being TRBD1 (5 bases). V dropped 3 bases and J dropped 7 bases, with 16 bases sitting between them. The length of the CDR3 is 15 residues. Germline CDR1 is KGHSH and CDR2 is LQKENI. CDR3 DNA sequence: TGTGCCAGCTCACCGATAGGGGCGACCGAGCAGCCCCAGCATTTT. Its translation is CASSPIGATEQPQHF.

This clonotype was picked up many times. J is TRBJ2-3 and V is TRBV3-1; D remains unclear. Trimming took off 11 bases at V and 0 bases at J, with 9 bases between the two ends. Germline lookup yields CDR1 LGHDT and CDR2 YNNKEL (reference sequence). The CDR3 spans 12 residues. The CDR3 sequence is CACGYSTDTQYF. CDR3 nucleotide sequence: TGTGCCTGCGGATATAGCACAGATACGCAGTATTTT.

In the case of this clonotype: A much larger clonotype is one base distant, so this may be a read error. The chain links TRBV30 to TRBJ1-5; D is undetermined. Germline CDR1 reads GTSNPN; CDR2 reads SVGIG (reference sequence). This CDR3 is built from 12 residues. This CDR3 reads CACNWGNQHQHF. CDR3 DNA: TGTGCCTGCAATTGGGGTAATCAGCACCAGCATTTT. Supplemented by reference TRBV30 and TRBJ1-5, the full variable domain reads SQTIHQWPATLVQPVGSPLSLECTVEGTSNPNLYWYRQAAGRGLQLLFYSVGIGQISSEVPQNLSASRPQDRQFILSSKKLLLSDSGFYLCACNWGNQHQHFGDGTRLSIL.

Many counts were recorded for this clonotype. The chain recombines TRBV7-9 with TRBJ1-1, with D uncertain. The V and J ends lost 5 bases and 9 bases respectively, with 10 bases between them. The CDR3 length is 11 residues. From germline, CDR1 is SEHNR and CDR2 FQNEAQ (reference sequence). The CDR3 region is CASSLQIKAFF. Written as DNA, the CDR3 is TGTGCCAGCAGCCTCCAAATCAAAGCTTTCTTT.

This clonotype was found a few times. An end of the junction does not agree with germline; a read error may underlie this. The J gene is TRBJ1-4, the V gene TRBV29-1; a possible D gene is TRBD1 (5 bases). The CDR3 loop spans 14 amino acids. Germline-derived CDR1 and CDR2 are SQVTM and ANQGSEA. The CDR3 DNA is TGCAGCGTTGAAGAAAAGGGGACGGACCTTCACCTTATTTTT. Translated, it gives CSVEEKGTDLHLIF.

This clonotype was recorded at least ten times. The J gene is TRBJ2-3, the V gene TRBV7-9, with D perhaps TRBD1 (5 bases). CDR3 length: 12 residues. The germline gives CDR1 SEHNR, CDR2 FQNEAQ (reference sequence). Trimming left V 6 bases short and J 5 bases short, with 9 bases between. This CDR3 reads CASRDMGDTQYF. The CDR3 coding sequence is TGTGCCAGCAGGGACATGGGAGATACGCAGTATTTT.

This clonotype was picked up many times. The chain joins TRBV12-3 or TRBV12-4 to TRBJ1-1; D is possibly TRBD1 (5 bases). The CDR3 contains 13 residues. Trimming stripped 6 bases from V and 4 bases from J, with 12 bases between. The CDR3 nucleotides are TGTGCCAGCAGGACAATTAGGGGCACTGAAGCTTTCTTT. Translating it yields CASRTIRGTEAFF.

The chain recombines TRBV20-1 with TRBJ1-2; 8 bases fit TRBD1. V gave up 0 bases and J gave up 0 bases; unmatched junction bases: 3. This CDR3 region has 15 residues. Germline V CDR1 and CDR2: DFQATT, SNEGSKA (reference sequence). In nucleotides, the CDR3 is TGCAGTGCTAGAGATCCGACAGGGGCTAACTATGGCTACACCTTC. Protein: CSARDPTGANYGYTF.

Ten or more counts support this clonotype. The rearrangement joins TRBV10-1 to TRBJ2-1; TRBD2 aligns across 7 bases. Trimming removed 6 bases from V and 7 bases from J; junction bases left unmatched: 6. The CDR3 loop spans 13 amino acids. CDR1 is WNHNN and CDR2 is SYGVQD in the germline V gene (reference sequence). CDR3: CASSTSAGNEQFF. The CDR3 DNA follows: TGCGCCAGCAGCACTAGCGCCGGGAATGAGCAGTTCTTC.

This clonotype has ten or more counts. The chain joins TRBV29-1 to TRBJ2-7; the D gene is possibly TRBD1 (6 bases). Germline V CDR1 and CDR2: SQVTM, ANQGSEA. CDR3 length: 14 residues. V was clipped by 3 bases and J by 2 bases, with 14 bases between them. CDR3 amino acids: CSVDGGRYPYEQYF. The DNA for the CDR3 is TGCAGCGTTGATGGGGGCCGATATCCCTACGAGCAGTACTTC.

This clonotype appeared many times. V is TRBV19 and J is TRBJ2-1, with TRBD1 as a possible D gene (5 bases). The CDR3 runs to 15 residues. The ends were cut back, 3 bases at V and 4 bases at J, with 13 bases in the middle. Germline CDR1 reads LNHDA; CDR2 reads SQIVND (reference sequence). This chain's CDR3 is CASSIGKGSYNEQFF. The CDR3 bases are TGTGCCAGTAGTATCGGAAAGGGGTCGTACAATGAGCAGTTCTTC.

In this sample, this clonotype turned up many times. J is TRBJ2-2 and V is TRBV4-1; D is ambiguous. This CDR3 has 14 amino acids. Between the trimmed V and J ends, which lost 0 bases and 6 bases, there was a span of 8 bases. Germline CDR1 is MGHRA and CDR2 is YSYEKL. Written as DNA, the CDR3 is TGCGCCAGCAGCCAAGAGGGCTCGGCCGGGGAGCTGTTTTTT. This translates into CASSQEGSAGELFF.

This clonotype was counted many times. The chain uses TRBV27 and TRBJ2-5, with D unclear. Germline loops: CDR1 MNHEY, CDR2 SMNVEV (reference sequence). Trimming pared 5 bases from V and 0 bases from J, leaving 10 bases between. The CDR3 totals 14 residues. DNA for the CDR3: TGTGCCAGCAGTCCATGGACCCACCAAGAGACCCAGTACTTC. It codes for CASSPWTHQETQYF.

This clonotype was seen ten or more times. This chain uses TRBV2 with TRBJ1-6; perhaps TRBD1 as D (5 bases). CDR3 length equals 15 residues. Germline CDR1 is SNHLY and CDR2 is FYNNEI. The V and J ends lost 2 bases and 7 bases respectively, with 12 bases between them. CDR3 sequence reads: CASSELGQENSPLHF. Written as DNA, the CDR3 is TGTGCCAGCAGTGAATTGGGGCAGGAGAATTCACCCCTCCACTTT.

This clonotype was recorded at least ten times. The rearrangement joins TRBV30 to TRBJ2-1; TRBD1 agrees at 11 bases. The germline gives CDR1 GTSNPN, CDR2 SVGIG (reference sequence). The trim removed 5 bases at V and 1 base at J, leaving 4 bases unmatched. There are 15 residues in the CDR3. CDR3 nucleotides: TGTGCCTGGCGGACAGGGGGCTATTCCTACAATGAGCAGTTCTTC. Translating it yields CAWRTGGYSYNEQFF.

This clonotype was seen repeatedly, ten times or more. The gene calls are TRBV5-1 and TRBJ1-1; D ambiguous. The CDR3 totals 15 residues. V lost 1 base and J 5 bases, leaving 15 bases between the germline ends. Germline-derived CDR1 and CDR2 are SGHRS and YFSETQ. CDR3 nucleotide sequence: TGCGCCAGCAGCTTGATGGACGGAAAAAGGACTGAAGCTTTCTTT. It specifies CASSLMDGKRTEAFF.

This clonotype was seen many times. The V call is TRBV20-1, the J call TRBJ2-1; TRBD1 is a possible D gene (5 bases). Per germline, CDR1 DFQATT and CDR2 SNEGSKA (reference sequence). Between the trimmed V and J ends, which lost 2 bases and 3 bases, there was a span of 11 bases. The CDR3 sequence is 14 residues long. This CDR3 reads CSARWQGRYNEQFF. The CDR3 DNA reads as TGCAGTGCTAGATGGCAGGGTCGCTACAATGAGCAGTTCTTC.

This clonotype was recorded a few times. This chain uses TRBV6-6 with TRBJ1-2; possibly TRBD1 for D (6 bases). Germline V lookup: CDR1 MNHNY, CDR2 SVGAGI (reference sequence). Trimming removed 8 bases from V and 4 bases from J, with 14 bases in between. The CDR3 length is 13 residues. CDR3 sequence: CASEAGDAYGYTF. CDR3 sequence (DNA): TGTGCCAGCGAGGCAGGGGATGCCTATGGCTACACCTTC.

In its sample, this clonotype was seen a few times. This chain links TRBV7-6 with TRBJ2-1, with D perhaps assigned TRBD1 or TRBD2 (5 bases each). V was pared by 4 bases and J by 9 bases, with 19 bases between. Germline CDR1 SGHVS, CDR2 FNYEAQ. The CDR3 has 15 residues. The CDR3, as DNA: TGTGCCAGCAGCTCCCGGGACCCAAAGCGTGGTGAGCAGTTCTTC. Translation gives CASSSRDPKRGEQFF.